In its sample, the clone carrying this TCR beta chain was seen once. Antigen: not known. The repertoire was sequenced with immunoSEQ multiplex PCR; TCRdb's copy has only in-frame clones and lacks some. The sample has fewer than 100,000 clones, over 90% seen once; the top ten hold roughly 6.4%. Autoimmune disease history or systemic immunosuppression barred patients. The CDR3 covers 16 residues. Unmatched junction bases numbered 4, after V lost 0 bases and J lost 6 bases. The germline CDR1 and CDR2 sequences are SGHTS and YDEGEE. These data originate in a study of OX40 agonist ivuxolimab in advanced cancers. As for the study in general: Prior anti-PD-1, anti-PD-L1 or anti-CTLA-4 therapy was allowed; roughly 40% had some. Partial responses occurred in Three dose-escalation patients, one with hepatocellular carcinoma and two with cutaneous melanoma. Study conclusions and caveats: The CD4+ and CD8+ T cells in the blood had expanded clonally by week 6 at 0.1 to 3.0 mg/kg.

The chain combines TRBV5-8 with TRBJ2-1; 12 positions match TRBD1. The sequence was obtained from an adult with an advanced solid tumor such as melanoma, head and neck, liver or kidney cancer. This material consisted of CD4+ or CD8+ T cells sorted from blood, taken in a trial of the OX40 agonist ivuxolimab. Here the CDR3 reads CASSLARDRGPNEQFF. The CDR3 DNA is TGTGCCAGCAGCTTGGCGAGGGACAGGGGGCCCAATGAGCAGTTCTTC. Drawing the rest from reference TRBV5-8 and TRBJ2-1, the complete variable domain is EAGVTQSPTHLIKTRGQQATLRCSPISGHTSVYWYQQALGLGLQFLLWYDEGEERNRGNFPPRFSGRQFPNYSSELNVNALELEDSALYLCASSLARDRGPNEQFFGPGTRLTVL.